The 10 T cell receptor beta chains listed next were all sequenced from one sample in a study of blood T cell repertoires in COVID-19. Profiling relied on immunoSEQ multiplex PCR, and the TCRdb table lists in-frame clones only, not all of them. The sample has some 290,000 clones, 90% to 95% seen once; the top ten hold 3.5% to 5%. The material sequenced was PBMCs or T cells enriched from blood (not recorded which). The receptors were sampled from a young woman who had been exposed to COVID-19.

The V gene is TRBV2, the J gene TRBJ2-7; D call uncertain. The CDR3 runs 11 residues. CDR1 and CDR2 (germline): SNHLY, FYNNEI. Trimming pared 5 bases from V and 2 bases from J, leaving 4 bases between. CDR3 nucleotides: TGTGCCAGCAGTACTCCCTACGAGCAGTACTTC. This encodes CASSTPYEQYF.

The chain uses TRBV5-1 and TRBJ2-3, with TRBD2 identical over 10 bases. CDR1 is SGHRS and CDR2 is YFSETQ in the germline V gene. The trim removed 4 bases at V and 3 bases at J, leaving 8 bases unmatched. This CDR3 has 16 amino acids. The CDR3: CASSPRGLATTDTQYF. The DNA for the CDR3 is TGCGCCAGCAGCCCCAGGGGACTAGCGACTACAGATACGCAGTATTTT.

The chain combines TRBV7-8 with TRBJ1-2; 9 bases agree with TRBD1. The V gene end was trimmed by 2 bases and the J gene end by 8 bases; junction bases not matched to a gene: 6. CDR1 SGHVS and CDR2 FQNEAQ come from the germline V gene. The CDR3 spans 14 residues. CDR3 bases: TGTGCCAGCAGCTTATGGGACAGGGTCGTGGGCTACACCTTC. This translates into CASSLWDRVVGYTF.

This clone appeared once. The chain has TRBV10-3 and TRBJ1-2; tentatively, D is TRBD1 (5 bases). V was trimmed by 8 bases and J by 5 bases, leaving 15 bases between them. Germline assignment: CDR1 ENHRY and CDR2 SYGVKD. This CDR3 region has 13 residues. This CDR3 is CAIGDSRQYGYTF. The CDR3 DNA sequence: TGTGCCATCGGGGACTCTAGGCAGTATGGCTACACCTTC.

The chain employs TRBV15 and TRBJ2-5, with a possible D match to TRBD1 (5 bases). Germline V lookup: CDR1 LNHNV, CDR2 YYDKDF (reference sequence). V dropped 0 bases and J dropped 1 base, with 15 bases sitting between them. This CDR3 spans 17 amino acids. CDR3: CATSRDLGRAFQETQYF. The CDR3 DNA is TGTGCCACCAGCAGAGATCTTGGCAGGGCCTTCCAAGAGACCCAGTACTTC.

This sequence joins TRBV10-3 and TRBJ2-3; D remains ambiguous. Trimming pared 0 bases from V and 2 bases from J, leaving 9 bases between. The CDR3 covers 15 residues. Per the germline V gene, CDR1 is ENHRY and CDR2 is SYGVKD. The CDR3 nucleotides are TGTGCCATCAGTGAGTCCTTTTATTTCACAGATACGCAGTATTTT. Translation gives CAISESFYFTDTQYF.

The chain employs TRBV29-1 and TRBJ1-2; 9 bases map to TRBD1. Germline CDR1 is SQVTM and CDR2 is ANQGSEA. V dropped 7 bases and J dropped 7; count of bases not matched to a gene: 10. The CDR3 sequence is 13 residues long. This chain's CDR3 is CSANPGQGFGYTF. The DNA of the CDR3 is TGCAGCGCAAACCCGGGACAGGGCTTTGGCTACACCTTC.

The chain combines TRBV9 with TRBJ1-2; D perhaps matches TRBD1 (5 bases). Germline lookup yields CDR1 SGDLS and CDR2 YYNGEE. The CDR3 covers 14 residues. Trimming removed 3 bases at V and 3 bases at J, with 12 bases between. The CDR3 bases are TGTGCCAGCAGCGAAGTCGACAGAGACTATGGCTACACCTTC. This gives the protein CASSEVDRDYGYTF.

V usage is TRBV13 and J usage is TRBJ2-7, with D maybe TRBD2 (5 bases). The CDR3 is made up of 12 amino acids. Germline values: CDR1 PRHDT, CDR2 FYEKMQ (reference sequence). Trimming took off 2 bases at V and 5 bases at J, with 7 bases between the two ends. In DNA form, the CDR3 reads TGTGCCAGCAGCTTACCGGGGAACGAGCAGTACTTC. Residues: CASSLPGNEQYF.

In its sample, this clone was seen once. In nucleotides, the CDR3 is TGTGCCAGCAGTCGCGATGGGGCGAGCTCCTACAATGAGCAGTTCTTC. Translated: CASSRDGASSYNEQFF. The genes are TRBV7-2 and TRBJ2-1; tentative D call: TRBD1 (5 bases). The CDR3 covers 16 residues. The germline gives CDR1 SGHTA, CDR2 FQGNSA. The ends were cut back, 6 bases at V and 0 bases at J, with 15 bases in the middle.